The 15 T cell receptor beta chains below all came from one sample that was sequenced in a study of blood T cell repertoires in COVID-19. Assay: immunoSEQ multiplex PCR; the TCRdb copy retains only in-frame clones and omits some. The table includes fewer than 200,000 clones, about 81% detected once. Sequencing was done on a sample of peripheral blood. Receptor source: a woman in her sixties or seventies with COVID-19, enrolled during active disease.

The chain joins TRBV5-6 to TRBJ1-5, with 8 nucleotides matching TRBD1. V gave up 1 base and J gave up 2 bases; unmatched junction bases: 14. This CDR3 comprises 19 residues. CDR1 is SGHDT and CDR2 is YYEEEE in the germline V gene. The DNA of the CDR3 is TGTGCCAGCAGCTTGTATCTGGGACAGGAGCTCGGAGGCAATCAGCCCCAGCATTTT. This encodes CASSLYLGQELGGNQPQHF.

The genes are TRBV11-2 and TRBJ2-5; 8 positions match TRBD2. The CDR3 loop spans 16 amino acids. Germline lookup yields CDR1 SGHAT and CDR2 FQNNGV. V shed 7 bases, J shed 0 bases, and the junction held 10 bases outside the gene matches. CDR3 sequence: CASTRRASGYQETQYF. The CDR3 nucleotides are TGTGCCAGCACCCGGCGGGCTAGCGGGTACCAAGAGACCCAGTACTTC.

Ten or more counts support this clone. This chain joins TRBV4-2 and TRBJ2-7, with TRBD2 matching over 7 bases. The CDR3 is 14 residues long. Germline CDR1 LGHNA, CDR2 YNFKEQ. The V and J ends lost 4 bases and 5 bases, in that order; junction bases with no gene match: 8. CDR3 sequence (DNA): TGTGCCAGCAGCCGGGGAGGGAGGTTAAACGAGCAGTACTTC. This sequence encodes CASSRGGRLNEQYF.

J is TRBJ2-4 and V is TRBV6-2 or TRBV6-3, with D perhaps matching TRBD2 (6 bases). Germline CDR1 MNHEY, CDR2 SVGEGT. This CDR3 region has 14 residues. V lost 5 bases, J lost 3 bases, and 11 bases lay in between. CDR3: CASSGRENKNIQYF. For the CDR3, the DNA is TGTGCCAGCAGTGGTCGGGAGAACAAAAACATTCAGTACTTC.

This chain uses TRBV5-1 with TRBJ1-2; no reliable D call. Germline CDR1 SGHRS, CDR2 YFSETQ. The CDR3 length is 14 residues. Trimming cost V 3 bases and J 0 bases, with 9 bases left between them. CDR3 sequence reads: CASSSAGANYGYTF. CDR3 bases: TGCGCCAGCAGCTCCGCCGGAGCTAACTATGGCTACACCTTC.

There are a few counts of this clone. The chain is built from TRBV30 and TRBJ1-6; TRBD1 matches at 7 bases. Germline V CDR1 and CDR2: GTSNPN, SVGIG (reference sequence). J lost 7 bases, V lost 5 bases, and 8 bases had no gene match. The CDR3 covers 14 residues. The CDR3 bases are TGTGCCTGGGCGACGGACAGGCGAAATTCACCCCTCCACTTT. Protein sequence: CAWATDRRNSPLHF.

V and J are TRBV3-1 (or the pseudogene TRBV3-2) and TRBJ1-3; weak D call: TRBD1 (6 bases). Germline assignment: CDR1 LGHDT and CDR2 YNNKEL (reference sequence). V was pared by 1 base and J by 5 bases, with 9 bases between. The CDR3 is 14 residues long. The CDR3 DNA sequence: TGTGCCAGCAGCCAAGGACAGGTCCGAAACACCATATATTTT. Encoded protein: CASSQGQVRNTIYF.

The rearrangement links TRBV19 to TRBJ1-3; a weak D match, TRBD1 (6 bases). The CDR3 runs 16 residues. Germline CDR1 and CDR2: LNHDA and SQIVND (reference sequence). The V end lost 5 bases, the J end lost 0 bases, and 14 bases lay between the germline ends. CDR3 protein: CASSGWTEVSGNTIYF. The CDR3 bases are TGTGCCAGTAGTGGTTGGACAGAGGTCTCTGGAAACACCATATATTTT.

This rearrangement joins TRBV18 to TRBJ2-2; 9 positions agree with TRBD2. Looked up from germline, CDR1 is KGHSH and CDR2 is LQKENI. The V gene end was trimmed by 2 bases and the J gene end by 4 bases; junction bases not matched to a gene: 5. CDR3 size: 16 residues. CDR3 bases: TGTGCCAGCTCACCAGGGCTAGCGGGACCCACCGGGGAGCTGTTTTTT. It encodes CASSPGLAGPTGELFF.

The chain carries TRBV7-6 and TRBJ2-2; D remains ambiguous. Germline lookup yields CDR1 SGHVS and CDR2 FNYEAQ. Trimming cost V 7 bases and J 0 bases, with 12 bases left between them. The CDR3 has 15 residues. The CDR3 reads CASTQRLSNTGELFF. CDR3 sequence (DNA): TGTGCCAGCACCCAAAGACTGTCGAACACCGGGGAGCTGTTTTTT.

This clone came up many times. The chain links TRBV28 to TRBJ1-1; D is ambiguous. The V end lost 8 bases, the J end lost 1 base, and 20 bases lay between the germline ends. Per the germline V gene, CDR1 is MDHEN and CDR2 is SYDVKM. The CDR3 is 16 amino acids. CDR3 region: CASRPTSSPRNTEAFF. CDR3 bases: TGTGCCAGCCGCCCGACATCATCCCCCAGGAACACTGAAGCTTTCTTT.

For the CDR3, the DNA is TGTGCCAGCAGCCAAGCTTCGGGAGGGTCGCCCGGGGAGCTGTTTTTT. Translation: CASSQASGGSPGELFF. The V and J genes are TRBV4-2 and TRBJ2-2; 8 nucleotides line up with TRBD2. The germline CDR1 and CDR2 sequences are LGHNA and YNFKEQ. V lost 1 base and J lost 6; bases outside the gene matches: 7. This CDR3 is built from 16 residues.

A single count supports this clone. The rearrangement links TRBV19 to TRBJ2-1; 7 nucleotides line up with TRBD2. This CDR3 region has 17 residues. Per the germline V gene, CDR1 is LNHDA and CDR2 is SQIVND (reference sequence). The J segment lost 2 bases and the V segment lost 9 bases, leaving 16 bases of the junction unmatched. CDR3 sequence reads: CASASFSGPGTYNEQFF. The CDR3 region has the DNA TGTGCCAGCGCATCTTTTAGCGGGCCTGGGACCTACAATGAGCAGTTCTTC.

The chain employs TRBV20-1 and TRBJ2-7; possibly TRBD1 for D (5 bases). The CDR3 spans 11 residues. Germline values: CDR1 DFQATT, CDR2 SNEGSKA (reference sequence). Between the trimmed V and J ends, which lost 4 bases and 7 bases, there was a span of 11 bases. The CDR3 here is CSATFNREQYF. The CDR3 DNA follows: TGCAGTGCTACCTTCAACAGGGAGCAGTACTTC.

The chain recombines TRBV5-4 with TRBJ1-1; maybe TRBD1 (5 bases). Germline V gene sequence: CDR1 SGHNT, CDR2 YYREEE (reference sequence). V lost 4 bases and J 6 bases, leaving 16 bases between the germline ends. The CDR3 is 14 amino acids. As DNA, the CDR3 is TGTGCCAGCAGCCTAAAGGGGCTACGGGCTGAAGCTTTCTTT. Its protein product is CASSLKGLRAEAFF.